The 9 T cell receptor beta chains listed next were all sequenced from one sample in a study of blood T cell repertoires in COVID-19. Here immunoSEQ multiplex PCR was the method, and the copy in TCRdb shows in-frame clones only, minus some. Of about 150,000 clones in the sample, more than 65% were seen once. The sequencing sample was made of peripheral blood. All receptors derive from a woman older than 75 with active or convalescent COVID-19.

This clone showed up just a few times. The rearrangement joins TRBV28 to TRBJ1-4; D unclear. The germline gives CDR1 MDHEN, CDR2 SYDVKM. The CDR3 has 18 residues. Trimming shortened V by 1 base and J by 3 bases, and 18 bases separated the two germline ends. For the CDR3, the DNA is TGTGCCAGCAGTTTATCGGGGAAAACACGGCCTCCTAATGAAAAACTGTTTTTT. Translating it yields CASSLSGKTRPPNEKLFF.

This chain joins TRBV5-1 and TRBJ1-2, with a possible D match to TRBD1 (6 bases). CDR1 is SGHRS and CDR2 is YFSETQ in the germline V gene. The V end was cut by 0 bases, the J end by 0 bases, with 9 bases between. CDR3 length: 15 amino acids. The CDR3 sequence: CASSLDGQTNYGYTF. In nucleotides, the CDR3 is TGCGCCAGCAGCTTGGACGGACAGACTAACTATGGCTACACCTTC.

V usage is TRBV7-8 and J usage is TRBJ2-7; TRBD1 matches at 7 bases. From germline, CDR1 is SGHVS and CDR2 FQNEAQ. V was clipped by 7 bases and J by 8 bases; unmatched bases: 14. This CDR3 spans 14 amino acids. CDR3: CASTASRGSLKQYF. In nucleotides, the CDR3 is TGTGCCAGCACCGCCAGCAGGGGGTCGCTAAAGCAGTACTTC.

V is TRBV19 and J is TRBJ1-5, with 10 positions matching TRBD1. Germline V gene lookup returns CDR1 LNHDA and CDR2 SQIVND (reference sequence). CDR3 length equals 12 residues. V was clipped by 3 bases and J by 15 bases; unmatched bases: 5. This chain's CDR3 is CASSIGTGERHF. The CDR3 nucleotides read TGTGCCAGTAGTATCGGGACAGGGGAAAGGCATTTT.

The genes are TRBV18 and TRBJ2-7; TRBD2 matches at 11 bases. After removal of 2 bases from V and 5 bases from J, the junction contained 5 bases not matched to a gene. The CDR3 has 15 residues. The germline gives CDR1 KGHSH, CDR2 LQKENI. CDR3 nucleotide sequence: TGTGCCAGCTCACCAACTAGCGGGAGTGTCAACGAGCAGTACTTC. Translated, it gives CASSPTSGSVNEQYF.

The chain employs TRBV7-5 and TRBJ2-7; the D segment call TRBD1 is taken from the table without a DNA check. TRBV7-5 is a listed pseudogene. The CDR3 contains 16 residues. The CDR3 DNA reads TGTGCCAGAAGCTTATGGGACAGCCTGCGGGCGTACGAGCAGTACTTC. Translated, it gives CARSLWDSLRAYEQYF.

This clone was observed a few times. The gene calls are TRBV24-1 and TRBJ2-2; D perhaps matches TRBD2 (5 bases). CDR1 and CDR2 from the germline V gene are KGHDR and SFDVKD. The ends were cut back, 9 bases at V and 1 base at J, with 11 bases in the middle. The CDR3 is 14 residues long. CDR3 nucleotides: TGTGCCACCGGTGGGAGTTTGAACACCGGGGAGCTGTTTTTT. It codes for CATGGSLNTGELFF.

In this sample, this clone turned up a few times. This rearrangement joins TRBV24-1 to TRBJ2-3; 9 bases map to TRBD2. Unmatched junction bases numbered 11, after V lost 5 bases and J lost 9 bases. This CDR3 contains 15 residues. Germline CDR1 KGHDR, CDR2 SFDVKD. CDR3 DNA: TGTGCCACCAGTGGGCGCGGGAGGGATTCTTTGACGCAGTATTTT. It encodes CATSGRGRDSLTQYF.

This chain connects TRBV5-4 to TRBJ2-7; TRBD2 agrees at 8 bases. V lost 4 bases to trimming and J lost 1 base; unmatched junction nucleotides: 10. Germline CDR1 SGHNT, CDR2 YYREEE (reference sequence). The CDR3 covers 16 residues. The CDR3 DNA reads TGTGCCAGCAGCAGTGGTATTGGACTAGCATCCTACGAGCAGTACTTC. It translates to CASSSGIGLASYEQYF.